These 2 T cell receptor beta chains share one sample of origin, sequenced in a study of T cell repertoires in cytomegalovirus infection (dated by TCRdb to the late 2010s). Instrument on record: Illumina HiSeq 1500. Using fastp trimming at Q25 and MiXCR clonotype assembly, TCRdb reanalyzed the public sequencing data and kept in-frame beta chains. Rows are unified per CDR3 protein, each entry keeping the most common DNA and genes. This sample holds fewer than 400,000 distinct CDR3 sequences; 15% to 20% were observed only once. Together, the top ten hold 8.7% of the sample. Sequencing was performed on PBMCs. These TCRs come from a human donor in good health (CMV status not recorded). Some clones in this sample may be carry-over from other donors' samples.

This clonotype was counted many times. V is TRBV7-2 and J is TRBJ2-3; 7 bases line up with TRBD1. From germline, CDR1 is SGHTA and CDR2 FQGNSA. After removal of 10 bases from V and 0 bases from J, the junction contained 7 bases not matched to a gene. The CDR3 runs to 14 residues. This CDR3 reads CATRGGASTDTQYF. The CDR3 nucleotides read TGTGCCACAAGAGGGGGCGCAAGCACAGATACGCAGTATTTT.

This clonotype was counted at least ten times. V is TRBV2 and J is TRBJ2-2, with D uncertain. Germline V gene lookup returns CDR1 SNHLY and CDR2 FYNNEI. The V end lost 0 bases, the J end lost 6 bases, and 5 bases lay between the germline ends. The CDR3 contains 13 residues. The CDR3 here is CASSEAQAGELFF. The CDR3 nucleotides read TGTGCCAGCAGTGAAGCCCAGGCCGGGGAGCTGTTTTTT.